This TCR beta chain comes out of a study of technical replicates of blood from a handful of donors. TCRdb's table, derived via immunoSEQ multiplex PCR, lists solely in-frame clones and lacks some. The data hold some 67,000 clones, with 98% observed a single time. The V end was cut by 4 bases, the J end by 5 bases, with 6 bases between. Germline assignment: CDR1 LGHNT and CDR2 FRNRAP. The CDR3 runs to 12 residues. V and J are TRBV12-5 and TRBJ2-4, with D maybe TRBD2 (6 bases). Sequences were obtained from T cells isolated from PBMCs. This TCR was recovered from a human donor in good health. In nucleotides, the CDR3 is TGTGCTAGTGGTTGGGGGGAAAACATTCAGTACTTC. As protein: CASGWGENIQYF.